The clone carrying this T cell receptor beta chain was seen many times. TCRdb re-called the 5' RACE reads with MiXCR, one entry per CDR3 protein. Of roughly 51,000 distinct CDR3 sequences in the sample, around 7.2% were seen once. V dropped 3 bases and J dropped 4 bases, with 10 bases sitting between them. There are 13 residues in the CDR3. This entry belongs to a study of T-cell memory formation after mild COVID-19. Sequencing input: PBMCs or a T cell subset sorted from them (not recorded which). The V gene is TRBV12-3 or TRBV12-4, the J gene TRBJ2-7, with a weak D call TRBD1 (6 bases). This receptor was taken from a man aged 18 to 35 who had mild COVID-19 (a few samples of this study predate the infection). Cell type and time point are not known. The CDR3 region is CASSFGQPYEQYF. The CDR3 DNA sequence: TGTGCCAGCAGTTTCGGACAGCCATACGAGCAGTACTTC.